The rows below give T cell receptor beta chains drawn from one sample of a study of blood T cell repertoires in COVID-19. This table comes from immunoSEQ multiplex PCR, and its TCRdb copy is limited to in-frame clones, with some not included. In the table there are about 270,000 clones, around 89% of which are singletons. The source material was PBMCs or T cells enriched from blood (not recorded which). All receptors derive from a woman aged 45 to 65 who had recovered from COVID-19. Each CDR3 is given with its conserved first and last residue. Each record gives: CDR3 DNA, CDR3 protein, J gene, D gene, V gene, clone size. The D gene is left open where the match is weak. A row's size may be missing; if present it is once, few, many or a size class.

CDR3nt: TGTGCCAGCAGCCAGGACCTGACAGGGAGATTGGATGAGCAGTTCTTC; CDR3aa: CASSQDLTGRLDEQFF; j_gene: TRBJ2-1; d_gene: TRBD1; v_gene: TRBV14; abundance: .
CDR3nt: TGCAGCGTGCGGACTAGATTGGCAGATACGCAGTATTTT; CDR3aa: CSVRTRLADTQYF; j_gene: TRBJ2-3; d_gene: TRBD2; v_gene: TRBV29-1; abundance: .
CDR3nt: TGTGCCAGCGGTGGAGGGCGGAATTCACCCCTCCACTTT; CDR3aa: CASGGGRNSPLHF; j_gene: TRBJ1-6; d_gene: .; v_gene: TRBV7-3; abundance: .
CDR3nt: TGCAGCGTTGACGTCAGGGGGCTGGATGGCTACACCTTC; CDR3aa: CSVDVRGLDGYTF; j_gene: TRBJ1-2; d_gene: TRBD1; v_gene: TRBV29-1; abundance: .
CDR3nt: TGCGCCAGCAGCCAAGATGGGGCTAGCGGGAGGGCATCCTACAATGAGCAGTTCTTC; CDR3aa: CASSQDGASGRASYNEQFF; j_gene: TRBJ2-1; d_gene: TRBD2; v_gene: TRBV4-3; abundance: once
CDR3nt: TGTGCCAGCAGCCGGAACCAGGGGAGCACTGAAGCTTTCTTT; CDR3aa: CASSRNQGSTEAFF; j_gene: TRBJ1-1; d_gene: .; v_gene: TRBV11-2; abundance: .
CDR3nt: TGTGCCAGCAGGGGGGAGGGGGTCTATGGCTACACCTTC; CDR3aa: CASRGEGVYGYTF; j_gene: TRBJ1-2; d_gene: .; v_gene: TRBV28; abundance: .
CDR3nt: TGTGCCAGCAGCCCGACAGGGGGCGCGTACACTGAAGCTTTCTTT; CDR3aa: CASSPTGGAYTEAFF; j_gene: TRBJ1-1; d_gene: TRBD1; v_gene: TRBV7-9; abundance: .
CDR3nt: TGCGCCAGCAGCCAAAGTCCGGTTTTAAACTATGGCTACACCTTC; CDR3aa: CASSQSPVLNYGYTF; j_gene: TRBJ1-2; d_gene: .; v_gene: TRBV4-1; abundance: .
CDR3nt: TGCGCCAGCAGCCCCCGGACTTTTTACTATGGCTACACCTTC; CDR3aa: CASSPRTFYYGYTF; j_gene: TRBJ1-2; d_gene: .; v_gene: TRBV5-1; abundance: .
CDR3nt: TGTGCCAGCAGCCCCTGGGGGCTGTATGAGACCCAGTACTTC; CDR3aa: CASSPWGLYETQYF; j_gene: TRBJ2-5; d_gene: .; v_gene: TRBV5-4; abundance: .
CDR3nt: TGCGCCAGCAGCCTCCTGGGGGGGGGCTCCTATAATTCACCCCTCCACTTT; CDR3aa: CASSLLGGGSYNSPLHF; j_gene: TRBJ1-6; d_gene: .; v_gene: TRBV4-3; abundance: few
CDR3nt: TGTGCCAGCAGCGACCGCTGGAGCGGAAGGGAAAAACTGTTTTTT; CDR3aa: CASSDRWSGREKLFF; j_gene: TRBJ1-4; d_gene: .; v_gene: TRBV11-2; abundance: few
CDR3nt: TGTGCCAGCAGCTTATCGCTCCCTGGCGGTGAGCAGTTCTTC; CDR3aa: CASSLSLPGGEQFF; j_gene: TRBJ2-1; d_gene: .; v_gene: TRBV7-2; abundance: .
CDR3nt: TGTGCCAGCACCAGAGACAGGGTGGCTGAAGCTTTCTTT; CDR3aa: CASTRDRVAEAFF; j_gene: TRBJ1-1; d_gene: TRBD1; v_gene: TRBV7-2; abundance: .
CDR3nt: TGTGCCATCAGTGAGTCTTCTATTTCAGGGAATGGCTACACCTTC; CDR3aa: CAISESSISGNGYTF; j_gene: TRBJ1-2; d_gene: .; v_gene: TRBV10-3; abundance: .
CDR3nt: TGTGCCAGCAGCTTACGGCTAGCGGGTTACTACGAGCAGTACTTC; CDR3aa: CASSLRLAGYYEQYF; j_gene: TRBJ2-7; d_gene: TRBD2; v_gene: TRBV7-8; abundance: .
CDR3nt: TGTGCCAGCTCACCCGGCGACAGGGGAAAGAATGGCTACACCTTC; CDR3aa: CASSPGDRGKNGYTF; j_gene: TRBJ1-2; d_gene: TRBD1; v_gene: TRBV18; abundance: .
CDR3nt: TGTGCCACCAAACAGGGTAATTACGATGGCTACACCTTC; CDR3aa: CATKQGNYDGYTF; j_gene: TRBJ1-2; d_gene: .; v_gene: TRBV4-2; abundance: .
CDR3nt: TGTGCCAGCAGCTTAGGTGACAGGAGAGCCAAAAACATTCAGTACTTC; CDR3aa: CASSLGDRRAKNIQYF; j_gene: TRBJ2-4; d_gene: .; v_gene: TRBV7-2; abundance: .
CDR3nt: TGTGCCAGCAGTTACGACAGGCTCTACGAGCAGTACTTC; CDR3aa: CASSYDRLYEQYF; j_gene: TRBJ2-7; d_gene: .; v_gene: TRBV6-2/TRBV6-3; abundance: once
CDR3nt: TGTGCCTGGAGTGTGGGACTAGCGGGAGGGCCGCAGTACTTC; CDR3aa: CAWSVGLAGGPQYF; j_gene: TRBJ2-7; d_gene: TRBD2; v_gene: TRBV30; abundance: .
CDR3nt: TGTGCCAGCAGCTATAGCGGGAGCACTGCCTACGAGCAGTACTTC; CDR3aa: CASSYSGSTAYEQYF; j_gene: TRBJ2-7; d_gene: TRBD2; v_gene: TRBV9; abundance: .
CDR3nt: TGTGCCATACGGGGGGCCTTGGGTGGAAACACCATATATTTT; CDR3aa: CAIRGALGGNTIYF; j_gene: TRBJ1-3; d_gene: .; v_gene: TRBV7-9; abundance: .
CDR3nt: TGTGCCAGCAGTTACCTACAGACAAACTATGGCTACACCTTC; CDR3aa: CASSYLQTNYGYTF; j_gene: TRBJ1-2; d_gene: .; v_gene: TRBV6-2/TRBV6-3; abundance: .
CDR3nt: TGTGCCACCAGCAGAGATCGGCGGGGGCAGAACACCGGGGAGCTGTTTTTT; CDR3aa: CATSRDRRGQNTGELFF; j_gene: TRBJ2-2; d_gene: .; v_gene: TRBV15; abundance: .
CDR3nt: TGCAGCGTTCTCCTAGCGGGAGGGAAAGAGACCCAGTACTTC; CDR3aa: CSVLLAGGKETQYF; j_gene: TRBJ2-5; d_gene: TRBD2; v_gene: TRBV29-1; abundance: few
CDR3nt: TGTGCCAGCAGCGTAGAAGGACGGGGCTATGGCTACACCTTC; CDR3aa: CASSVEGRGYGYTF; j_gene: TRBJ1-2; d_gene: .; v_gene: TRBV9; abundance: .
CDR3nt: TGTGCCAGCAGTCAGATCAAGACAGGGTCTAATGAAAAACTGTTTTTT; CDR3aa: CASSQIKTGSNEKLFF; j_gene: TRBJ1-4; d_gene: TRBD1; v_gene: TRBV28; abundance: .
CDR3nt: TGTGCCAGCAGTCCCGGGACAGGAACTAACTATGGCTACACCTTC; CDR3aa: CASSPGTGTNYGYTF; j_gene: TRBJ1-2; d_gene: TRBD1; v_gene: TRBV6-5; abundance: .
CDR3nt: TGCGCCAGCACGAGGGACATGGCTAATGAAAAACTGTTTTTT; CDR3aa: CASTRDMANEKLFF; j_gene: TRBJ1-4; d_gene: .; v_gene: TRBV5-1; abundance: .
CDR3nt: TGTGCCAGCAGCCGGACTAGCGGGAGGGGGGGAGAGACCCAGTACTTC; CDR3aa: CASSRTSGRGGETQYF; j_gene: TRBJ2-5; d_gene: TRBD2; v_gene: TRBV5-4; abundance: .
CDR3nt: TGTGCCAGCAGCTCAGGGGCCGGCTACACCTTC; CDR3aa: CASSSGAGYTF; j_gene: TRBJ1-2; d_gene: .; v_gene: TRBV7-2; abundance: .
CDR3nt: TGTGCCAGCAGTGAATCGGTCGGGGTAGGCACTGAAGCTTTCTTT; CDR3aa: CASSESVGVGTEAFF; j_gene: TRBJ1-1; d_gene: .; v_gene: TRBV25-1; abundance: .
CDR3nt: TGTGCCAGCAGGTCCGAGGGAGCGGGGAACTCCTACGAGCAGTACTTC; CDR3aa: CASRSEGAGNSYEQYF; j_gene: TRBJ2-7; d_gene: TRBD2; v_gene: TRBV28; abundance: .
CDR3nt: TGTGCCAGCAGCTCTCCCGGGAGCGCCTACGAGCAGTACTTC; CDR3aa: CASSSPGSAYEQYF; j_gene: TRBJ2-7; d_gene: .; v_gene: TRBV7-2; abundance: .
CDR3nt: TGCGCCAGCAGCCCCCGTGGACAGGGGCTGTACAATGAGCAGTTCTTC; CDR3aa: CASSPRGQGLYNEQFF; j_gene: TRBJ2-1; d_gene: TRBD1; v_gene: TRBV4-3; abundance: few
CDR3nt: TGTGCCAGCTCACCACCCGGATTGTGGGCAGGGGAAGCTTTCTTT; CDR3aa: CASSPPGLWAGEAFF; j_gene: TRBJ1-1; d_gene: .; v_gene: TRBV18; abundance: .
CDR3nt: TGTGCCAGCAGCTTAGCCATAATTACACAGGGTAGCTCCTATAATTCACCCCTCCACTTT; CDR3aa: CASSLAIITQGSSYNSPLHF; j_gene: TRBJ1-6; d_gene: .; v_gene: TRBV7-2; abundance: .
CDR3nt: TGTGCCAGCTTTTCACATTTCGAGCAGTACTTC; CDR3aa: CASFSHFEQYF; j_gene: TRBJ2-7; d_gene: .; v_gene: TRBV28; abundance: .
CDR3nt: TGTGCCAGCAGTCCTGACACAAGCTATGGCTACACCTTC; CDR3aa: CASSPDTSYGYTF; j_gene: TRBJ1-2; d_gene: .; v_gene: TRBV28; abundance: .
CDR3nt: TGTGCCAGCAGTTCTTCTCAGGGGTTGCCCCAGCATTTT; CDR3aa: CASSSSQGLPQHF; j_gene: TRBJ1-5; d_gene: .; v_gene: TRBV28; abundance: .
CDR3nt: TGCGCCAGCAGCCAAGATAGCCTGGGAGGCACTGAAGCTTTCTTT; CDR3aa: CASSQDSLGGTEAFF; j_gene: TRBJ1-1; d_gene: .; v_gene: TRBV4-3; abundance: .
CDR3nt: TGTGCCAGCTCACCCAGTTGGGCGGGGGCAGATACGCAGTATTTT; CDR3aa: CASSPSWAGADTQYF; j_gene: TRBJ2-3; d_gene: TRBD2; v_gene: TRBV18; abundance: .
CDR3nt: TGTGCCAGCCTACCTGGGACTAGTGGGTCCCACGAGCAGTACTTC; CDR3aa: CASLPGTSGSHEQYF; j_gene: TRBJ2-7; d_gene: TRBD2; v_gene: TRBV7-9; abundance: .
CDR3nt: TGTGCCAGCATCAAGGGCGGGAGCACAGATACGCAGTATTTT; CDR3aa: CASIKGGSTDTQYF; j_gene: TRBJ2-3; d_gene: .; v_gene: TRBV6-6; abundance: once
CDR3nt: TGTGCCAGCAGCACCGGACGGAGGACCTGGGACGAGCAGTACTTC; CDR3aa: CASSTGRRTWDEQYF; j_gene: TRBJ2-7; d_gene: .; v_gene: TRBV9; abundance: once
CDR3nt: TGTGCCAGTGAGAGGTTTGGGGCCTTTGAGGGCTACACCTTC; CDR3aa: CASERFGAFEGYTF; j_gene: TRBJ1-2; d_gene: .; v_gene: TRBV19; abundance: .
CDR3nt: TGTGCCAGCAGCCCTTGGGGACAGCTTGATACGCAGTATTTT; CDR3aa: CASSPWGQLDTQYF; j_gene: TRBJ2-3; d_gene: TRBD1; v_gene: TRBV7-2; abundance: .
CDR3nt: TGTGCCAGCAGCGAGTCCGGGTTCTCTGGAAACACCATATATTTT; CDR3aa: CASSESGFSGNTIYF; j_gene: TRBJ1-3; d_gene: .; v_gene: TRBV2; abundance: .
CDR3nt: TGTGCCAGCAGTTTATTGATGCGGGGTGGAGAGGGTCAGCCCCAGCATTTT; CDR3aa: CASSLLMRGGEGQPQHF; j_gene: TRBJ1-5; d_gene: .; v_gene: TRBV28; abundance: .
CDR3nt: TGTGCCAGCAGCCCCCCCACAACAGTGGATCAGCCCCAGCATTTT; CDR3aa: CASSPPTTVDQPQHF; j_gene: TRBJ1-5; d_gene: .; v_gene: TRBV28; abundance: .
CDR3nt: TGTGCCAGCAGCCGGCGAACATGGGGCAACAATGAGCAGTTCTTC; CDR3aa: CASSRRTWGNNEQFF; j_gene: TRBJ2-1; d_gene: .; v_gene: TRBV11-1; abundance: .
CDR3nt: TGTGCCAGCAGTGAACAGCTAGCGGGAGGTGGAAACATTCAGTACTTC; CDR3aa: CASSEQLAGGGNIQYF; j_gene: TRBJ2-4; d_gene: TRBD2; v_gene: TRBV6-1; abundance: .
CDR3nt: TGTGCCAGCAGTGAGACACCGGGACAGGGGGTACACGAGCAGTACTTC; CDR3aa: CASSETPGQGVHEQYF; j_gene: TRBJ2-7; d_gene: TRBD1; v_gene: TRBV6-4; abundance: .
CDR3nt: TGTGCCACCTTGACAGGGGGCTACTACAATGAGCAGTTCTTC; CDR3aa: CATLTGGYYNEQFF; j_gene: TRBJ2-1; d_gene: TRBD1; v_gene: TRBV28; abundance: .
CDR3nt: TGTGCCAGCAGTTACCGACAGGGGGCGAGCAATCAGCCCCAGCATTTT; CDR3aa: CASSYRQGASNQPQHF; j_gene: TRBJ1-5; d_gene: TRBD1; v_gene: TRBV6-2/TRBV6-3; abundance: .
CDR3nt: TGTGCCAGCAGCCGTACCGGGACAGCCACAGATACGCAGTATTTT; CDR3aa: CASSRTGTATDTQYF; j_gene: TRBJ2-3; d_gene: TRBD1; v_gene: TRBV11-2; abundance: .
CDR3nt: TGTGCCAGCAGCCTCACGGGAGGGCAAAACATTCAGTACTTC; CDR3aa: CASSLTGGQNIQYF; j_gene: TRBJ2-4; d_gene: TRBD2; v_gene: TRBV5-6; abundance: .